This T cell receptor (beta chain) came from a study of OX40 agonist ivuxolimab in advanced cancers. Study information: Patients were treated with ivuxolimab, an agonistic anti-OX40 (CD134) antibody. Each dose-escalation patient presented with hepatocellular carcinoma, melanoma, renal cell or head and neck cancer. Of mixed ages from about 20 to 90 and averaging roughly 64 years, the group was 65% to 85% male.

V lost 5 bases, J lost 1 base, and 20 bases lay in between. The germline CDR1 and CDR2 sequences are MNHEY and SMNVEV (reference sequence). The CDR3 covers 17 residues. Blood got drawn at baseline, again on cycle 4 day 1, and then on cycle 7 day 1. Only in-frame clones appear in the TCRdb table, and some are missing; sequencing was by immunoSEQ multiplex PCR. The data hold around 37,000 clones, with roughly four fifths observed a single time. Specimen: CD4+ or CD8+ T cells sorted from blood, collected in a trial of the OX40 agonist ivuxolimab. The source of this sequence is an adult with an advanced solid tumor such as melanoma, head and neck, liver or kidney cancer. V and J are TRBV27 and TRBJ1-2; weak D call: TRBD1 (6 bases). The DNA of the CDR3 is TGTGCCAGCAGTCCCCTTGGGGGCCTACCTGATAACTATGGCTACACCTTC. Amino acids: CASSPLGGLPDNYGYTF.